This T cell receptor beta chain was sequenced for a study of beta chain features in type 1 diabetes. By way of CD45RO/CCR7/CD25/CD127/CD95/CD27, the CD4+ regulatory, stem cell-like memory, central memory and naive cells were sorted. Comment on this clone: Antigen specificity is unknown.

Sequenced material consisted of expressed TCRB transcripts (all of the isolated RNA was reverse transcribed). Data came from immunoSEQ multiplex PCR; TCRdb stores just in-frame clones and leaves some out. The data contain roughly 500,000 clones, roughly 30% of them singletons. V lost 2 bases and J 7 bases, leaving 9 bases between the germline ends. CDR3 size: 13 residues. Germline loops: CDR1 SGDLS, CDR2 YYNGEE. Study observations and caveats: VDJ junctions in type 1 diabetes patients carried more deletions and fewer insertions. Any role of HLA type in TCRB rearrangement remained unresolved here. The naive, central memory and Treg TCRB repertoires looked more alike in patients than they did in healthy donors.

This receptor was obtained from a man between 18 and 35 years old in good health. The specimen was naive CD4+ T cells from blood. This rearrangement joins TRBV9 to TRBJ2-2; D gene ambiguous. The CDR3 region is CASSVTPLGELFF. The CDR3 DNA follows: TGTGCCAGCAGCGTGACGCCCCTCGGGGAGCTGTTTTTT.